These T cell receptor beta chains were read from a single sample in a study of OX40 agonist ivuxolimab in advanced cancers. Profiled with immunoSEQ multiplex PCR; TCRdb holds only in-frame clones, not every one. The table lists around 72,000 clones, 80% to 85% of them singletons, with approximately 0.38% in the top ten. This sample comprised CD4+ or CD8+ T cells sorted from blood, obtained in a trial of the OX40 agonist ivuxolimab. These receptors came from an adult with an advanced solid tumor such as melanoma, head and neck, liver or kidney cancer. The CDR3 runs from the conserved cysteine through the conserved F or W. A D gene is named only where the DNA matches it firmly. Only some rows state a clone size, as once, few, many or a class for expanded clones.

CDR3: CASSPPGPYQYF; DNA: TGTGCCAGCAGTCCCCCCGGACCGTACCAGTACTTC; J: TRBJ2-4; D: -; V: TRBV28; size: -
CDR3: CASSPPGQKETQYF; DNA: TGTGCCAGCAGTCCGCCGGGACAGAAAGAGACCCAGTACTTC; J: TRBJ2-5; D: TRBD1; V: TRBV28; size: -
CDR3: CASSGGGQFMNTEAFF; DNA: TGTGCCAGCAGTGGAGGGGGACAGTTTATGAACACTGAAGCTTTCTTT; J: TRBJ1-1; D: TRBD1; V: TRBV2; size: -
CDR3: CASGRVNEQFF; DNA: TGTGCCAGCGGGAGGGTCAATGAGCAGTTCTTC; J: TRBJ2-1; D: TRBD2; V: TRBV6-5; size: -
CDR3: CASSFKYQPQHF; DNA: TGTGCCAGCAGTTTTAAGTATCAGCCCCAGCATTTT; J: TRBJ1-5; D: -; V: TRBV6-6; size: -
CDR3: CASTSMDKTYNEQFF; DNA: TGTGCCAGCACTTCCATGGACAAAACATACAATGAGCAGTTCTTC; J: TRBJ2-1; D: -; V: TRBV27; size: once
CDR3: CASSHGQGWANTEAFF; DNA: TGTGCCAGTAGCCACGGACAGGGTTGGGCGAACACTGAAGCTTTCTTT; J: TRBJ1-1; D: TRBD1; V: TRBV19; size: -
CDR3: CAWSGTGTGLHGYTF; DNA: TGTGCCTGGAGCGGAACCGGGACAGGGTTACATGGCTACACCTTC; J: TRBJ1-2; D: TRBD1; V: TRBV30; size: once
CDR3: CASSWTGVGYTF; DNA: TGTGCCAGCAGCTGGACAGGAGTTGGCTACACCTTC; J: TRBJ1-2; D: TRBD1; V: TRBV7-8; size: -
CDR3: CASSVSQGADIQYF; DNA: TGTGCCAGCAGCGTGAGCCAGGGGGCGGACATTCAGTACTTC; J: TRBJ2-4; D: TRBD1; V: TRBV7-9; size: -
CDR3: CASFEGPALYSPLHF; DNA: TGTGCCAGCTTTGAGGGACCGGCTTTATATTCACCCCTCCACTTT; J: TRBJ1-6; D: -; V: TRBV5-4; size: -
CDR3: CSVEEGEGENNQPQHF; DNA: TGCAGCGTTGAGGAGGGGGAAGGGGAAAACAATCAGCCCCAGCATTTT; J: TRBJ1-5; D: -; V: TRBV29-1; size: many
CDR3: CASSPGLAGMRETQYF; DNA: TGTGCCAGCAGTCCGGGACTAGCGGGAATGAGAGAGACCCAGTACTTC; J: TRBJ2-5; D: TRBD2; V: TRBV28; size: -
CDR3: CASSPTGGDSNQPQHF; DNA: TGTGCCAGCAGCCCGACGGGTGGGGACAGCAATCAGCCCCAGCATTTT; J: TRBJ1-5; D: -; V: TRBV9; size: -
CDR3: CASRGTDVYGYTF; DNA: TGTGCCAGCAGAGGGACAGACGTCTATGGCTACACCTTC; J: TRBJ1-2; D: TRBD1; V: TRBV6-1; size: few
CDR3: CASLGQWGTEAFF; DNA: TGTGCCAGCTTGGGACAATGGGGGACTGAAGCTTTCTTT; J: TRBJ1-1; D: -; V: TRBV28; size: -
CDR3: CASSMRGSSKETQYF; DNA: TGTGCCAGTAGTATGCGGGGCAGTTCGAAAGAGACCCAGTACTTC; J: TRBJ2-5; D: -; V: TRBV19; size: -
CDR3: CASSLRTIGVLFF; DNA: TGTGCCAGCAGCTTACGGACTATCGGGGTCCTGTTCTTC; J: TRBJ2-1; D: -; V: TRBV7-2; size: few
CDR3: CATSRGWNTEAFF; DNA: TGTGCCACCAGCAGAGGGTGGAACACTGAAGCTTTCTTT; J: TRBJ1-1; D: -; V: TRBV15; size: -
CDR3: CASSSVQANTGELFF; DNA: TGTGCCAGCAGTTCGGTACAAGCGAACACCGGGGAGCTGTTTTTT; J: TRBJ2-2; D: -; V: TRBV6-6; size: -
CDR3: CASSLEIPSDTQYF; DNA: TGCGCCAGCAGCTTGGAAATTCCCTCCGATACGCAGTATTTT; J: TRBJ2-3; D: -; V: TRBV5-1; size: -
CDR3: CASSRDRGYEQYF; DNA: TGTGCCAGCAGCCGGGACAGAGGCTACGAGCAGTACTTC; J: TRBJ2-7; D: TRBD1; V: TRBV5-6; size: -
CDR3: CASSPRTGAYNEQFF; DNA: TGTGCCAGCTCACCCCGGACAGGGGCCTACAATGAGCAGTTCTTC; J: TRBJ2-1; D: TRBD1; V: TRBV18; size: once
CDR3: CASSLPEGASYEQYF; DNA: TGTGCCAGCAGTCTTCCCGAGGGGGCATCCTACGAGCAGTACTTC; J: TRBJ2-7; D: TRBD1; V: TRBV6-1; size: -
CDR3: CASSSGPLVGNTIYF; DNA: TGTGCCAGCTCATCGGGCCCGTTGGTCGGAAACACCATATATTTT; J: TRBJ1-3; D: -; V: TRBV18; size: -
CDR3: CASSQGTGVGTDTQYF; DNA: TGCGCCAGCAGCCAGGGGACAGGGGTAGGTACAGATACGCAGTATTTT; J: TRBJ2-3; D: TRBD1; V: TRBV4-1; size: -
CDR3: CASSERGFHFEKLFF; DNA: TGTGCCAGCAGTGAACGGGGTTTTCATTTTGAAAAACTGTTTTTT; J: TRBJ1-4; D: -; V: TRBV6-1; size: -
CDR3: CASSPRTGERYGYTF; DNA: TGTGCCAGCAGCCCCCGGACAGGAGAACGATATGGCTACACCTTC; J: TRBJ1-2; D: TRBD1; V: TRBV5-4; size: -
CDR3: CASSANKGFVTNEQFF; DNA: TGTGCCAGCAGTGCGAATAAAGGCTTCGTAACGAATGAGCAGTTCTTC; J: TRBJ2-1; D: -; V: TRBV27; size: -
CDR3: CAISSAGTGNSPLHF; DNA: TGTGCCATCAGTTCAGCCGGGACTGGGAATTCACCCCTCCACTTT; J: TRBJ1-6; D: -; V: TRBV10-3; size: few
CDR3: CASTNDRSSNQPQHF; DNA: TGTGCCAGCACCAACGACAGGAGTAGCAATCAGCCCCAGCATTTT; J: TRBJ1-5; D: -; V: TRBV5-4; size: once
CDR3: CASSPTPNYGYTF; DNA: TGTGCCAGCAGCCCGACACCGAACTATGGCTACACCTTC; J: TRBJ1-2; D: -; V: TRBV6-5; size: -
CDR3: CASSPQGAEEKLFF; DNA: TGTGCCAGCTCACCACAGGGGGCAGAGGAAAAACTGTTTTTT; J: TRBJ1-4; D: TRBD1; V: TRBV18; size: once
CDR3: CASRSRGSRNEQFF; DNA: TGTGCCAGTCGATCTAGGGGTTCTCGCAATGAGCAGTTCTTC; J: TRBJ2-1; D: -; V: TRBV27; size: -
CDR3: CASSPLGQSHGYTF; DNA: TGTGCCAGCAGCCCACTGGGACAGTCCCACGGCTACACCTTC; J: TRBJ1-2; D: TRBD1; V: TRBV14; size: -
CDR3: CASSLRREGSGYTF; DNA: TGTGCCAGCAGCTTAAGGCGAGAAGGGAGTGGCTACACCTTC; J: TRBJ1-2; D: -; V: TRBV7-8; size: -
CDR3: CATSRGITGGTEAFF; DNA: TGTGCCACCAGCAGAGGGATCACAGGGGGTACTGAAGCCTTCTTT; J: TRBJ1-1; D: TRBD1; V: TRBV15; size: -
CDR3: CASSRQGAGVTEAFF; DNA: TGTGCCAGCAGTAGACAGGGGGCGGGTGTCACTGAAGCTTTCTTT; J: TRBJ1-1; D: TRBD1; V: TRBV7-9; size: once
CDR3: CACGAVGAETQYF; DNA: TGTGCCTGCGGGGCCGTGGGCGCGGAGACCCAGTACTTC; J: TRBJ2-5; D: -; V: TRBV10-3; size: -
CDR3: CASSPGLGQGSAGANVLTF; DNA: TGTGCCAGCAGCCCTGGTCTGGGACAGGGTTCTGCTGGGGCCAACGTCCTGACTTTC; J: TRBJ2-6; D: TRBD1; V: TRBV11-2; size: -
CDR3: CATPAGAAYNEQFF; DNA: TGTGCCACTCCAGCGGGGGCCGCCTACAATGAGCAGTTCTTC; J: TRBJ2-1; D: TRBD2; V: TRBV7-9; size: -
CDR3: CASSEVGRAETQYF; DNA: TGTGCCAGCAGTGAAGTGGGAAGGGCAGAGACCCAGTACTTC; J: TRBJ2-5; D: -; V: TRBV6-1; size: -
CDR3: CASSPGTGFYGYTF; DNA: TGTGCCAGCTCACCAGGGACAGGCTTCTATGGCTACACCTTC; J: TRBJ1-2; D: TRBD1; V: TRBV18; size: -
CDR3: CASSLGGSGNTIYF; DNA: TGTGCCAGCAGCTTGGGTGGCTCTGGAAACACCATATATTTT; J: TRBJ1-3; D: -; V: TRBV5-5; size: -
CDR3: CASSEGIRAGMGETQYF; DNA: TGCGCCAGCAGCGAGGGGATCCGGGCAGGAATGGGAGAGACCCAGTACTTC; J: TRBJ2-5; D: -; V: TRBV5-1; size: few
CDR3: CAIRLSGGPDTQYF; DNA: TGTGCCATCAGACTGAGCGGGGGCCCAGATACGCAGTATTTT; J: TRBJ2-3; D: TRBD2; V: TRBV10-3; size: -